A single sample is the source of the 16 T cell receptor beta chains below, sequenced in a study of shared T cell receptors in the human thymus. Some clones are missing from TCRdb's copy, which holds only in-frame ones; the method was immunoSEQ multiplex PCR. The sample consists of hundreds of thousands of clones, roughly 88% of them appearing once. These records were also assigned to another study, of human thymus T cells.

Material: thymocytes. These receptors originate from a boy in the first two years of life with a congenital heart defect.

CDR3 loop: CASSLEGADEQFF. The DNA for the CDR3 is TGTGCCAGCAGCCTCGAGGGGGCGGATGAGCAGTTCTTC. V gene TRBV11-1 combines with J gene TRBJ2-1; 7 bases line up with TRBD1. Germline V CDR1 and CDR2: SGHAT, FQDESV (reference sequence). Trimming at V came to 5 bases and at J to 8 bases, leaving 6 bases not matched to a gene. The CDR3 contains 13 residues.

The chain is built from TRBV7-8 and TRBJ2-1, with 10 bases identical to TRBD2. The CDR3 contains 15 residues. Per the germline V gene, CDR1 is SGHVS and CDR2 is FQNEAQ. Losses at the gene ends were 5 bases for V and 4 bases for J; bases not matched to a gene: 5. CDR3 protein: CASSKLAGLYNEQFF. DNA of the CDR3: TGTGCCAGCAGCAAACTAGCGGGATTATACAATGAGCAGTTCTTC.

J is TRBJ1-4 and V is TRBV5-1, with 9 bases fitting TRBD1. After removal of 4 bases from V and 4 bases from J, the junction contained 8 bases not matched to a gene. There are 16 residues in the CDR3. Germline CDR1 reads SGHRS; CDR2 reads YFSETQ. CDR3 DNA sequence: TGCGCCAGCAGCCCTGGACAGGGGCCCTTTAATGAAAAACTGTTTTTT. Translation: CASSPGQGPFNEKLFF.

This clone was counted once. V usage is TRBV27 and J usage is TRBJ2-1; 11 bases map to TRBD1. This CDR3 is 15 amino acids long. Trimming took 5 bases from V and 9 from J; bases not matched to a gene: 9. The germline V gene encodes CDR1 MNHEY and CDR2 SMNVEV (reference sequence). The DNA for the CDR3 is TGTGCCAGCAGTAACCGGGACAGGGGGTTGGTTGAGCAGTTCTTC. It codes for CASSNRDRGLVEQFF.

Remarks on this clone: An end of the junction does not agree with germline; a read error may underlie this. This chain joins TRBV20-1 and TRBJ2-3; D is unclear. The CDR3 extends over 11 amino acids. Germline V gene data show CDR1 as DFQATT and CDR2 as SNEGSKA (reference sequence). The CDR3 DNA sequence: TGCAGTGCTAGGGCAGAAGATGCGCAGTATTTT. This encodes CSARAEDAQYF.

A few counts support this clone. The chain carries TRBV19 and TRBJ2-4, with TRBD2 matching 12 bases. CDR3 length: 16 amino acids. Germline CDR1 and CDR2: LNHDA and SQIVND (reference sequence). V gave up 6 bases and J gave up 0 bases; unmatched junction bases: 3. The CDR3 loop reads CASSLGLAGAKNIQYF. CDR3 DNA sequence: TGTGCCAGTAGCCTGGGACTAGCGGGAGCCAAAAACATTCAGTACTTC.

The CDR3 spells CASSQAGVSGSSQYF. For the CDR3, the DNA is TGTGCCAGCAGCCAAGCGGGCGTTAGCGGGAGTTCGCAGTACTTC. The J gene is TRBJ2-7, the V gene TRBV14; 9 bases map to TRBD2. The CDR3 covers 15 residues. V shed 1 base and J 9 bases; nucleotides not matched to a gene: 10. CDR1 is SGHDN and CDR2 is FVKESK in the germline V gene.

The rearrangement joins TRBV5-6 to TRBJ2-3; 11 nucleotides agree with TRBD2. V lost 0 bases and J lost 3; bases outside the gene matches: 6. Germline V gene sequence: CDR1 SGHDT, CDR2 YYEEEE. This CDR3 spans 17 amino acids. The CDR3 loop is CASSLGLAGPLTDTQYF. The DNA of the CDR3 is TGTGCCAGCAGCTTGGGACTAGCGGGGCCCCTAACAGATACGCAGTATTTT.

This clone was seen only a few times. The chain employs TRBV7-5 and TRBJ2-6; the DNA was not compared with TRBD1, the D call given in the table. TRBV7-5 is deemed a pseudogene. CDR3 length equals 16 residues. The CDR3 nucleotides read TGTGTCAGAACTAGCCCAGGGGTGGTCGGGGCCAACGTCCTGACTTTC. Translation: CVRTSPGVVGANVLTF.

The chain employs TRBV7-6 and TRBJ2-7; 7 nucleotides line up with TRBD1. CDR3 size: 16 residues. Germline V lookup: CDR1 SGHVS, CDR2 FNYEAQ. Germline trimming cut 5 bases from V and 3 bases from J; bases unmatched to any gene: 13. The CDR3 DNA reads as TGTGCCAGCAGCCCCTTTAGGGGGCGGGTGTACTACGAGCAGTACTTC. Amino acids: CASSPFRGRVYYEQYF.

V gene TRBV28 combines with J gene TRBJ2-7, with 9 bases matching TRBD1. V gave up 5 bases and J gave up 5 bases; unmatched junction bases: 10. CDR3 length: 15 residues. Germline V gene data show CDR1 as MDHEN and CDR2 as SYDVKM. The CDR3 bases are TGTGCCAGCAGTCAACGGGGGACAGGGTGCCACGAGCAGTACTTC. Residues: CASSQRGTGCHEQYF.

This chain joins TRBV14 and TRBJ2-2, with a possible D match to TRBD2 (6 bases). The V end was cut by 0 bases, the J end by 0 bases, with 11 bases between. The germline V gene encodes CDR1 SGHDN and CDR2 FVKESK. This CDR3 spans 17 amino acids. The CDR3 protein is CASSQDTGDANTGELFF. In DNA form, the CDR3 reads TGTGCCAGCAGCCAAGATACGGGGGACGCGAACACCGGGGAGCTGTTTTTT. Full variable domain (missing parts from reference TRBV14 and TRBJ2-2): EAGVTQFPSHSVIEKGQTVTLRCDPISGHDNLYWYRRVMGKEIKFLLHFVKESKQDESGMPNNRFLAERTGGTYSTLKVQPAELEDSGVYFCASSQDTGDANTGELFFGEGSRLTVL.

CDR3 region: CASSLGRGWQFF. The DNA for the CDR3 is TGTGCCAGCAGCTTAGGTAGAGGATGGCAGTTCTTC. The rearrangement joins TRBV7-9 to TRBJ2-1, with D uncertain. V lost 1 base and J 12 bases, leaving 10 bases between the germline ends. This CDR3 contains 12 residues. In germline, CDR1 is SEHNR, CDR2 FQNEAQ (reference sequence).

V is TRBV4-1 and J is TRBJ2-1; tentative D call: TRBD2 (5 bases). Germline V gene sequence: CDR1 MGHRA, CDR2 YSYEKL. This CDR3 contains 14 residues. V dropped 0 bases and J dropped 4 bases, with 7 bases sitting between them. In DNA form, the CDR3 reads TGCGCCAGCAGCCAAGAGCGGGCGTACAATGAGCAGTTCTTC. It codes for CASSQERAYNEQFF.

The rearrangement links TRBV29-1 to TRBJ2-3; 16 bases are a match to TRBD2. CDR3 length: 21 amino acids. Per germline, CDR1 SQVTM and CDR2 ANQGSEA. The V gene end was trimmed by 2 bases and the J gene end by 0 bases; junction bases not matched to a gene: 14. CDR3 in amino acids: CSVEYGVLGLAGGPSTDTQYF. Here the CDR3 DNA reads TGCAGCGTTGAATACGGGGTTTTGGGACTAGCGGGAGGGCCTAGCACAGATACGCAGTATTTT.

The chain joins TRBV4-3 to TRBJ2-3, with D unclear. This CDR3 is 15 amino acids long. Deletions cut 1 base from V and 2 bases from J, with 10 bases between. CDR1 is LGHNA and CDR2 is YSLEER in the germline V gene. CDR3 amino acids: CASSQGPTFTDTQYF. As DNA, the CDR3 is TGCGCCAGCAGCCAAGGGCCAACATTCACAGATACGCAGTATTTT.